This T cell receptor (beta chain) is from a study of T cells after yellow fever vaccination. Points from the study as a whole: Abundant clonotypes (contaminants from the bulk population) could be present in FACS-sorted repertoires.

MiXCR was run by TCRdb on the 5' RACE reads, yielding one entry per CDR3 protein. This sample yields about 320,000 distinct CDR3 sequences, of which around a tenth are seen a single time; approximately 3.3% belongs to the top ten. From germline, CDR1 is SGHTA and CDR2 FQGNSA. This CDR3 is built from 16 residues. The V and J ends lost 0 bases and 5 bases, in that order; junction bases with no gene match: 8. This clonotype was observed a few times. The target antigen is unknown. V usage is TRBV7-2 and J usage is TRBJ1-2, with TRBD1 matching over 8 bases. This specimen was CD4+ T cells sorted from PBMCs, taken 45 days after the yellow fever booster vaccination. The sequence came from a man between 18 and 29 years old who received the YFV17D yellow fever vaccine. CDR3 region: CASSLAVQGANYGYTF. The CDR3 DNA follows: TGTGCCAGCAGCTTAGCCGTGCAGGGGGCGAATTATGGCTACACCTTC.